This T cell receptor (beta chain) is from a study of cytomegalovirus exposure and HLA in healthy donors. About the research overall: As an earlier analysis found, 180 million or so T cells yielded around 110 million unique TCR beta sequences. Study outcomes and limitations: Rarity characterized most TCR sequences, yet some public TCRs appeared in many donors. In a later analysis, common viral pathogens appeared linked to several of the most significant clusters. Overall, around 160 TCR beta chains were annotated as cytomegalovirus-associated.

As regards this clone: Its target is not known.

The PCR contained 60 Vbeta and 13 Jbeta primers. Assay used: immunoSEQ multiplex PCR; TCRdb lists only in-frame clones, some missing. The table records about 140,000 clones, more than 60% of them present only once. This TCR derives from a man younger than 30 in good health and CMV-seropositive. The sequencing sample was made of PBMCs.

The DNA of the CDR3 is TGTGCCAGCAGCCCCCCGGGACACGAGACTTACGAGCAGTACTTC. Protein product: CASSPPGHETYEQYF. This chain joins TRBV7-9 and TRBJ2-7, with D possibly TRBD1 on 6 matching bases. Germline CDR1 reads SEHNR; CDR2 reads FQNEAQ (reference sequence). This CDR3 is 15 amino acids long. Trimming took off 5 bases at V and 4 bases at J, with 18 bases between the two ends.